Presented here are 2 T cell receptor beta chains from one specimen sequenced in a study of Ad26.COV2.S vaccination and SARS-CoV-2 variants. Measured with immunoSEQ multiplex PCR; TCRdb has only the in-frame clones, and not every one. The top ten clones hold more than 1.5% of a sample with about 390,000 clones, 92% of them seen once. Treatment denoted: some 19 received Ad26.COV2.S at low or high dose, single or two shots; 5 received placebo; per-sample allocation not given. Collection of samples fell on day 63 after the first vaccine or placebo injection. This material consisted of peripheral blood, taken in a trial of Ad26.COV2.S vaccine versus placebo. All receptors come from a person aged 18-65 years who received the Ad26.COV2.S COVID-19 vaccine or a placebo.

The V and J genes are TRBV7-2 and TRBJ1-6; 8 bases agree with TRBD1. The V gene end was trimmed by 6 bases and the J gene end by 10 bases; junction bases not matched to a gene: 11. Per the germline V gene, CDR1 is SGHTA and CDR2 is FQGNSA. There are 15 residues in the CDR3. CDR3 coding DNA: TGTGCCAGCAGAAAACGACAGGGGATACAATCACCCCTCCACTTT. It translates to CASRKRQGIQSPLHF. The full variable domain, in which reference TRBV7-2 and TRBJ1-6 provide the parts outside the CDR3, is GAGVSQSPSNKVTEKGKDVELRCDPISGHTALYWYRQSLGQGLEFLIYFQGNSAPDKSGLPSDRFSAERTGGSVSTLTIQRTQQEDSAVYLCASRKRQGIQSPLHFGNGTRLTVT.

The rearrangement links TRBV3-1 (or the pseudogene TRBV3-2) to TRBJ1-5, with no clear D. Between the trimmed V and J ends, which lost 3 bases and 0 bases, there was a span of 9 bases. This CDR3 region has 15 residues. Germline V gives CDR1 LGHDT, CDR2 YNNKEL (reference sequence). CDR3 bases: TGTGCCAGCAGCCAGGGGTGGTGTAGCAATCAGCCCCAGCATTTT. It translates to CASSQGWCSNQPQHF.